This TCR beta chain was sequenced during a study of identical twins (dated by TCRdb to 2016 to 2017). Turning to the overall study: To test whether fetal clonotypes persist, this study deep-sequenced TCR alpha and beta repertoires from monozygotic twins, from unrelated adults of various ages, and from cord blood. To rule out contamination, replicate twin experiments were performed at different times with different library preparation protocols.

All donors were healthy Caucasians. The twin cohort comprised three pairs of female monozygotic twins, all aged about 18 to 29 years. Peripheral blood mononuclear cells were the source from which RNA for the TCR libraries was isolated. What the study reported, not specific to this receptor: Abundant cord blood beta clonotypes had fewer insertions, young adult naive repertoires showed a similar but weaker trend, and memory repertoires showed no such trend. Conclusions relied on cross-sectional statistical analysis, since the same donors could not be followed over many years. Invariant T cells such as MAIT and iNKT could partly confound zero-insertion analyses, although diverse VJ usage argued against such confounding for most clonotypes. Compared with coincidental sharing between unrelated individuals, out-of-frame TCR alpha sequences shared between twins had an excess of sequences with low generation probability. A weaker excess of twin sharing was found in beta out-of-frame sequences because the signal-to-noise ratio was lowered by fewer shared sequences. Out-of-frame TCR alpha sharing in monozygotic twins was systematically underestimated by recombination models, whereas sharing between unrelated individuals was in agreement with the recombination models.

This clonotype was seen a few times. Its antigen is still unknown. Base qualities are missing; no much larger clone stands one base away. The library was produced with 5' RACE. These reads were obtained on an Illumina HiSeq 2000. A universal primer binding site was added through template switching, and the final cDNA carried a unique molecular identifier so that TCR cDNA molecules could be counted accurately. Specific primers in the conserved constant-segment region were used to synthesize first-strand cDNA for TCR alpha and beta chains. To control for contamination, every cDNA library carried two barcodes: a SMART-Mk sample barcode plus Illumina barcodes. TruSeq adapter sequences along with Illumina sample barcodes were introduced in two successive PCR steps. The TCR alpha and beta cDNA libraries were sequenced on the Illumina HiSeq platform using custom primers. The source study handled its data this way. Unique molecular identifiers were extracted from raw reads with MiGEC, and CDR3 positions were determined with MiXCR. Recombination models were inferred per individual with the repgenHMM and IGoR tools using an EM algorithm. Shared clonotypes were analyzed with the tcR package in R, and sharing was normalized by the product of cloneset sizes. To study raw recombination without the effects of thymic and clonal selection, out-of-frame nonproductive sequences were analyzed. TCRdb trimmed public reads at Q25 via fastp, called clones via MiXCR and kept in-frame beta chains. Each entry merges the rows of one CDR3 protein and shows their most common DNA and genes. None of the V and J calls come from the authors' own analysis; TCRdb made them. The sample includes 700,000 or so distinct CDR3 sequences, with 8% to 9% observed a single time. The ten most abundant clones make up 0.85% to 1% of the sample.

These data are also associated with another study on yellow fever vaccine responses in identical twins. The second paper further reports: The T cell response to vaccination in identical twins was reported by the authors to appear partly convergent and partly personalized. Focusing on identical twins, the study followed the T cell clones that responded to the vaccine, and did so with precision.

The sample taken for sequencing was PBMCs. The receptor was derived from a woman aged 18-35 years in good health.

CDR3 protein: CASSPVIRTGRTVEQFF. The nucleotides are TGTGCCAGCAGCCCTGTAATACGAACAGGGAGGACGGTTGAGCAGTTCTTC. The receptor chain draws on TRBV6-1 and TRBJ2-1; the D call is possibly TRBD1 or TRBD2, each sharing 6 bases. There are 17 amino acids in the CDR3, from cysteine to phenylalanine inclusive. Of the read, only the CDR3 DNA is kept; its 51 bases are in frame from base 1. CDR1 is given as MNHNS and CDR2 as SASEGT, both from the germline V gene. The junction carries 27 bases between V and J, which are trimmed by 6 bases and 9 bases respectively.